These T cell receptor beta chains were read from a single sample in a study of cytomegalovirus exposure and HLA in healthy donors. Generated by immunoSEQ multiplex PCR, the TCRdb table keeps only in-frame clones and is missing some. In the table there are roughly 150,000 clones, around two thirds of which are singletons. The sample taken for sequencing was PBMCs. The receptors were sampled from an older woman in good health and CMV-seropositive. Each CDR3 is given with its conserved first and last residue. Fields, in order: clone size, V gene, D gene, J gene, CDR3 DNA, CDR3 protein. The D gene is left open where the match is weak. Clone size appears in some rows only: once, few, many, or a class for an expanded clone.

clone size: NA
V gene: TRBV2
D gene: TRBD1
J gene: TRBJ1-1
CDR3 DNA: TGTGCCAGCAACCAGGGGGCCTTGAACACTGAAGCTTTCTTT
CDR3 protein: CASNQGALNTEAFF

clone size: NA
V gene: TRBV30
D gene: NA
J gene: TRBJ2-1
CDR3 DNA: TGTGCCTGTAACTCCTACAATGAGCAGTTCTTC
CDR3 protein: CACNSYNEQFF

clone size: NA
V gene: TRBV19
D gene: NA
J gene: TRBJ1-2
CDR3 DNA: TGTGCCAGTAGTTCAGACAGGCGGGGCTACACCTTC
CDR3 protein: CASSSDRRGYTF

clone size: once
V gene: TRBV6-1
D gene: NA
J gene: TRBJ1-5
CDR3 DNA: TGTGCCAGCTCCCTAAGCGCGGATAGCAATCAGCCCCAGCATTTT
CDR3 protein: CASSLSADSNQPQHF

clone size: NA
V gene: TRBV10-3
D gene: TRBD1
J gene: TRBJ1-3
CDR3 DNA: TGTGCCATCAGTGAGTCTAGACAGGGAAGGGTCGGAAACACCATATATTTT
CDR3 protein: CAISESRQGRVGNTIYF

clone size: few
V gene: TRBV6-1
D gene: NA
J gene: TRBJ2-1
CDR3 DNA: TGTGCCAGCAGTGAAGGAGGAGGCCTATTGAGGTATGAGCAGTTCTTC
CDR3 protein: CASSEGGGLLRYEQFF

clone size: NA
V gene: TRBV19
D gene: TRBD1
J gene: TRBJ1-5
CDR3 DNA: TGTGCCAGTAGTCTAACAGACAGGGGAGGGTCTTTGAATCAGCCCCAGCATTTT
CDR3 protein: CASSLTDRGGSLNQPQHF

clone size: NA
V gene: TRBV7-7
D gene: TRBD1
J gene: TRBJ2-1
CDR3 DNA: TGTGCTAGCAGCTTAGTTGACAGGGGGCTCGGGTATCCCGGGGTCGATGAGCAGTTCTTC
CDR3 protein: CASSLVDRGLGYPGVDEQFF

clone size: NA
V gene: TRBV19
D gene: NA
J gene: TRBJ1-5
CDR3 DNA: TGTGCCACCAAAGACCTTGACAGGAGCAATCAGCCCCAGCATTTT
CDR3 protein: CATKDLDRSNQPQHF

clone size: few
V gene: TRBV6-1
D gene: NA
J gene: TRBJ2-1
CDR3 DNA: TGTGCCAGCACCCAGGGGACCTACAATGAGCAGTTCTTC
CDR3 protein: CASTQGTYNEQFF

clone size: once
V gene: TRBV5-8
D gene: NA
J gene: TRBJ2-3
CDR3 DNA: TGTGCCAGCAGCTTGGGCGGACACACAGATACGCAGTATTTT
CDR3 protein: CASSLGGHTDTQYF

clone size: NA
V gene: TRBV19
D gene: TRBD1
J gene: TRBJ1-2
CDR3 DNA: TGTGCCACGCGACAGGGGGCGTCAAATGGCTACACCTTC
CDR3 protein: CATRQGASNGYTF

clone size: NA
V gene: TRBV18
D gene: TRBD1
J gene: TRBJ2-7
CDR3 DNA: TGTGCCAGCTCGCCCGGGACAGGGTTCGACGAGCAGTACTTC
CDR3 protein: CASSPGTGFDEQYF

clone size: NA
V gene: TRBV9
D gene: NA
J gene: TRBJ2-6
CDR3 DNA: TGTGCCAGCAGGGGGGGCTCTGGGGCCAACGTCCTGACTTTC
CDR3 protein: CASRGGSGANVLTF

clone size: few
V gene: TRBV2
D gene: NA
J gene: TRBJ2-7
CDR3 DNA: TGTGCCAGCACTTTCTTGGGGGCCGGCGAGCAGTACTTC
CDR3 protein: CASTFLGAGEQYF

clone size: NA
V gene: TRBV11-2
D gene: NA
J gene: TRBJ1-1
CDR3 DNA: TGTGCCAGCAGCTCCGGACTGAAAAACACTGAAGCTTTCTTT
CDR3 protein: CASSSGLKNTEAFF

clone size: few
V gene: TRBV28
D gene: NA
J gene: TRBJ1-5
CDR3 DNA: TGTGCCAGCAGGGCGGAGTTTTATAGCAATCAGCCCCAGCATTTT
CDR3 protein: CASRAEFYSNQPQHF